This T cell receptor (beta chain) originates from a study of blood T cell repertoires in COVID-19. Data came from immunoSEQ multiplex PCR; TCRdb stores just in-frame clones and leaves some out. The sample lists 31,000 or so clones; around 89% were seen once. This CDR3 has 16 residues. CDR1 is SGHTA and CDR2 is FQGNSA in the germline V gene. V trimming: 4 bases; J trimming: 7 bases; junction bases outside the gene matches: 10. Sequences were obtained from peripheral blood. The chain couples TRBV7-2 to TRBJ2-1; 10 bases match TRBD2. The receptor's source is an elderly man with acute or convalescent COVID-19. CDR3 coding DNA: TGTGCCAGCAGCTCTCGGGCAGCGGGGGGGACAAATGAGCAGTTCTTC. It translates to CASSSRAAGGTNEQFF.